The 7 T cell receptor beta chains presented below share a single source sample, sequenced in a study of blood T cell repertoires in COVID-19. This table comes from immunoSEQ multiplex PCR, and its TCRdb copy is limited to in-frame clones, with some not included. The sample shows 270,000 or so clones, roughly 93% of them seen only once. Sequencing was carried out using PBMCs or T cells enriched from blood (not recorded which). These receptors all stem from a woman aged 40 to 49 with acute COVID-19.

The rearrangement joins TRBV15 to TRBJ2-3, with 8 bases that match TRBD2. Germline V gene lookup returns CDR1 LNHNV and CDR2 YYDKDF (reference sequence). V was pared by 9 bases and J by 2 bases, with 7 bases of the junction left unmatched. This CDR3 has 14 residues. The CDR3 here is CATRAGETTDTQYF. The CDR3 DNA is TGTGCCACTAGAGCGGGGGAGACCACAGATACGCAGTATTTT.

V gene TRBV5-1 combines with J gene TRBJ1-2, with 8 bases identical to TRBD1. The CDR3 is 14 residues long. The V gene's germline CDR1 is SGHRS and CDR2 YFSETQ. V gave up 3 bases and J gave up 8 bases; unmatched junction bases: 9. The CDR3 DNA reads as TGCGCCAGCAGCTACGGACAGGGTTTCGAAGGCTACACCTTC. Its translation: CASSYGQGFEGYTF. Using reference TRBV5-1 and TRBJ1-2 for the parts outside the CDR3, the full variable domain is KAGVTQTPRYLIKTRGQQVTLSCSPISGHRSVSWYQQTPGQGLQFLFEYFSETQRNKGNFPGRFSGRQFSNSRSEMNVSTLELGDSALYLCASSYGQGFEGYTFGSGTRLTVV.

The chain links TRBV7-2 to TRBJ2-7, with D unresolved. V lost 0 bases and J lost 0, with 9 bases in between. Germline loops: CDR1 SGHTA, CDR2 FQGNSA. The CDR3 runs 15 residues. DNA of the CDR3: TGTGCCAGCAGCTTAGCGCTCTACCGCTCCTACGAGCAGTACTTC. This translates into CASSLALYRSYEQYF. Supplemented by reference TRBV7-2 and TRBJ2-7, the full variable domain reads GAGVSQSPSNKVTEKGKDVELRCDPISGHTALYWYRQSLGQGLEFLIYFQGNSAPDKSGLPSDRFSAERTGGSVSTLTIQRTQQEDSAVYLCASSLALYRSYEQYFGPGTRLTVT.

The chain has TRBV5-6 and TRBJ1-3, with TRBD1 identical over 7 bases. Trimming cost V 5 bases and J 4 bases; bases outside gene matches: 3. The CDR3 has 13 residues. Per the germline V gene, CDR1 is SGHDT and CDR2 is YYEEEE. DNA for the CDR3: TGTGCCAGCAGTCGACAGGGCGGAAACACCATATATTTT. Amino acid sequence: CASSRQGGNTIYF. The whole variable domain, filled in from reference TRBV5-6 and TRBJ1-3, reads DAGVTQSPTHLIKTRGQQVTLRCSPKSGHDTVSWYQQALGQGPQFIFQYYEEEERQRGNFPDRFSGHQFPNYSSELNVNALLLGDSALYLCASSRQGGNTIYFGEGSWLTVV.

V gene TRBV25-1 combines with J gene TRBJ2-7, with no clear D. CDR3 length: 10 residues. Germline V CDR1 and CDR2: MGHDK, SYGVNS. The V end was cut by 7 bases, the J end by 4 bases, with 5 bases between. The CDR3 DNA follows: TGTGCCAGCACCACATACGAGCAGTACTTC. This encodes CASTTYEQYF.

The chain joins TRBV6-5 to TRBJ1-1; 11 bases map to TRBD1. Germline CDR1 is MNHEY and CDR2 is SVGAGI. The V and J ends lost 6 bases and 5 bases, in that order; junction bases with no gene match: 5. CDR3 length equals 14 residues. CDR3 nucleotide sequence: TGTGCCAGCAGCCGGGGACAGGGGGGAACTGAAGCTTTCTTT. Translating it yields CASSRGQGGTEAFF.

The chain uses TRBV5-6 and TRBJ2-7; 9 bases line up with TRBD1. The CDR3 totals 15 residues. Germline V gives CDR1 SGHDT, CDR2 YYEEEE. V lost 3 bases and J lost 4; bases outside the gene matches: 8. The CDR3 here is CASSSPGTGSYEQYF. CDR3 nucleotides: TGTGCCAGCAGCTCGCCCGGGACAGGGTCATACGAGCAGTACTTC.